This TCR beta chain was identified in a study of T cell repertoires in cytomegalovirus infection. Turning to the study itself: Carrying CMV and the relevant HLA type showed in public TCR beta signatures. Findings and caveats of the study: Summed frequency of public TCR beta families distinguished CMV carriers with the relevant HLA. CMV-specific TCR beta clonotypes restricted by HLA-C were the ones dominating the ex vivo response.

TCRdb re-analysed the reads in MiXCR, keeping a single row per CDR3 protein. The sample consists of fewer than 650,000 distinct CDR3 sequences, about 39% of them appearing once. In regard to this clonotype: Its antigen is currently unknown.

The material sequenced was cultured PBMCs, taken from culture after CMV antigen stimulation. This TCR was sampled from a human donor in good health (CMV status not recorded). Some clones in this sample may be carry-over from other donors' samples.

The CDR3 nucleotides are TGTGCCAGCAGCATGTTGGGACTAGCGGGGGTCTCTGGGGCCAACGTCCTGACTTTC. It translates to CASSMLGLAGVSGANVLTF. The gene calls are TRBV7-2 and TRBJ2-6, with 14 bases that match TRBD2. Per germline, CDR1 SGHTA and CDR2 FQGNSA. The ends lost 5 bases at V and 0 bases at J; junction bases unmatched: 6. The CDR3 extends over 19 amino acids.